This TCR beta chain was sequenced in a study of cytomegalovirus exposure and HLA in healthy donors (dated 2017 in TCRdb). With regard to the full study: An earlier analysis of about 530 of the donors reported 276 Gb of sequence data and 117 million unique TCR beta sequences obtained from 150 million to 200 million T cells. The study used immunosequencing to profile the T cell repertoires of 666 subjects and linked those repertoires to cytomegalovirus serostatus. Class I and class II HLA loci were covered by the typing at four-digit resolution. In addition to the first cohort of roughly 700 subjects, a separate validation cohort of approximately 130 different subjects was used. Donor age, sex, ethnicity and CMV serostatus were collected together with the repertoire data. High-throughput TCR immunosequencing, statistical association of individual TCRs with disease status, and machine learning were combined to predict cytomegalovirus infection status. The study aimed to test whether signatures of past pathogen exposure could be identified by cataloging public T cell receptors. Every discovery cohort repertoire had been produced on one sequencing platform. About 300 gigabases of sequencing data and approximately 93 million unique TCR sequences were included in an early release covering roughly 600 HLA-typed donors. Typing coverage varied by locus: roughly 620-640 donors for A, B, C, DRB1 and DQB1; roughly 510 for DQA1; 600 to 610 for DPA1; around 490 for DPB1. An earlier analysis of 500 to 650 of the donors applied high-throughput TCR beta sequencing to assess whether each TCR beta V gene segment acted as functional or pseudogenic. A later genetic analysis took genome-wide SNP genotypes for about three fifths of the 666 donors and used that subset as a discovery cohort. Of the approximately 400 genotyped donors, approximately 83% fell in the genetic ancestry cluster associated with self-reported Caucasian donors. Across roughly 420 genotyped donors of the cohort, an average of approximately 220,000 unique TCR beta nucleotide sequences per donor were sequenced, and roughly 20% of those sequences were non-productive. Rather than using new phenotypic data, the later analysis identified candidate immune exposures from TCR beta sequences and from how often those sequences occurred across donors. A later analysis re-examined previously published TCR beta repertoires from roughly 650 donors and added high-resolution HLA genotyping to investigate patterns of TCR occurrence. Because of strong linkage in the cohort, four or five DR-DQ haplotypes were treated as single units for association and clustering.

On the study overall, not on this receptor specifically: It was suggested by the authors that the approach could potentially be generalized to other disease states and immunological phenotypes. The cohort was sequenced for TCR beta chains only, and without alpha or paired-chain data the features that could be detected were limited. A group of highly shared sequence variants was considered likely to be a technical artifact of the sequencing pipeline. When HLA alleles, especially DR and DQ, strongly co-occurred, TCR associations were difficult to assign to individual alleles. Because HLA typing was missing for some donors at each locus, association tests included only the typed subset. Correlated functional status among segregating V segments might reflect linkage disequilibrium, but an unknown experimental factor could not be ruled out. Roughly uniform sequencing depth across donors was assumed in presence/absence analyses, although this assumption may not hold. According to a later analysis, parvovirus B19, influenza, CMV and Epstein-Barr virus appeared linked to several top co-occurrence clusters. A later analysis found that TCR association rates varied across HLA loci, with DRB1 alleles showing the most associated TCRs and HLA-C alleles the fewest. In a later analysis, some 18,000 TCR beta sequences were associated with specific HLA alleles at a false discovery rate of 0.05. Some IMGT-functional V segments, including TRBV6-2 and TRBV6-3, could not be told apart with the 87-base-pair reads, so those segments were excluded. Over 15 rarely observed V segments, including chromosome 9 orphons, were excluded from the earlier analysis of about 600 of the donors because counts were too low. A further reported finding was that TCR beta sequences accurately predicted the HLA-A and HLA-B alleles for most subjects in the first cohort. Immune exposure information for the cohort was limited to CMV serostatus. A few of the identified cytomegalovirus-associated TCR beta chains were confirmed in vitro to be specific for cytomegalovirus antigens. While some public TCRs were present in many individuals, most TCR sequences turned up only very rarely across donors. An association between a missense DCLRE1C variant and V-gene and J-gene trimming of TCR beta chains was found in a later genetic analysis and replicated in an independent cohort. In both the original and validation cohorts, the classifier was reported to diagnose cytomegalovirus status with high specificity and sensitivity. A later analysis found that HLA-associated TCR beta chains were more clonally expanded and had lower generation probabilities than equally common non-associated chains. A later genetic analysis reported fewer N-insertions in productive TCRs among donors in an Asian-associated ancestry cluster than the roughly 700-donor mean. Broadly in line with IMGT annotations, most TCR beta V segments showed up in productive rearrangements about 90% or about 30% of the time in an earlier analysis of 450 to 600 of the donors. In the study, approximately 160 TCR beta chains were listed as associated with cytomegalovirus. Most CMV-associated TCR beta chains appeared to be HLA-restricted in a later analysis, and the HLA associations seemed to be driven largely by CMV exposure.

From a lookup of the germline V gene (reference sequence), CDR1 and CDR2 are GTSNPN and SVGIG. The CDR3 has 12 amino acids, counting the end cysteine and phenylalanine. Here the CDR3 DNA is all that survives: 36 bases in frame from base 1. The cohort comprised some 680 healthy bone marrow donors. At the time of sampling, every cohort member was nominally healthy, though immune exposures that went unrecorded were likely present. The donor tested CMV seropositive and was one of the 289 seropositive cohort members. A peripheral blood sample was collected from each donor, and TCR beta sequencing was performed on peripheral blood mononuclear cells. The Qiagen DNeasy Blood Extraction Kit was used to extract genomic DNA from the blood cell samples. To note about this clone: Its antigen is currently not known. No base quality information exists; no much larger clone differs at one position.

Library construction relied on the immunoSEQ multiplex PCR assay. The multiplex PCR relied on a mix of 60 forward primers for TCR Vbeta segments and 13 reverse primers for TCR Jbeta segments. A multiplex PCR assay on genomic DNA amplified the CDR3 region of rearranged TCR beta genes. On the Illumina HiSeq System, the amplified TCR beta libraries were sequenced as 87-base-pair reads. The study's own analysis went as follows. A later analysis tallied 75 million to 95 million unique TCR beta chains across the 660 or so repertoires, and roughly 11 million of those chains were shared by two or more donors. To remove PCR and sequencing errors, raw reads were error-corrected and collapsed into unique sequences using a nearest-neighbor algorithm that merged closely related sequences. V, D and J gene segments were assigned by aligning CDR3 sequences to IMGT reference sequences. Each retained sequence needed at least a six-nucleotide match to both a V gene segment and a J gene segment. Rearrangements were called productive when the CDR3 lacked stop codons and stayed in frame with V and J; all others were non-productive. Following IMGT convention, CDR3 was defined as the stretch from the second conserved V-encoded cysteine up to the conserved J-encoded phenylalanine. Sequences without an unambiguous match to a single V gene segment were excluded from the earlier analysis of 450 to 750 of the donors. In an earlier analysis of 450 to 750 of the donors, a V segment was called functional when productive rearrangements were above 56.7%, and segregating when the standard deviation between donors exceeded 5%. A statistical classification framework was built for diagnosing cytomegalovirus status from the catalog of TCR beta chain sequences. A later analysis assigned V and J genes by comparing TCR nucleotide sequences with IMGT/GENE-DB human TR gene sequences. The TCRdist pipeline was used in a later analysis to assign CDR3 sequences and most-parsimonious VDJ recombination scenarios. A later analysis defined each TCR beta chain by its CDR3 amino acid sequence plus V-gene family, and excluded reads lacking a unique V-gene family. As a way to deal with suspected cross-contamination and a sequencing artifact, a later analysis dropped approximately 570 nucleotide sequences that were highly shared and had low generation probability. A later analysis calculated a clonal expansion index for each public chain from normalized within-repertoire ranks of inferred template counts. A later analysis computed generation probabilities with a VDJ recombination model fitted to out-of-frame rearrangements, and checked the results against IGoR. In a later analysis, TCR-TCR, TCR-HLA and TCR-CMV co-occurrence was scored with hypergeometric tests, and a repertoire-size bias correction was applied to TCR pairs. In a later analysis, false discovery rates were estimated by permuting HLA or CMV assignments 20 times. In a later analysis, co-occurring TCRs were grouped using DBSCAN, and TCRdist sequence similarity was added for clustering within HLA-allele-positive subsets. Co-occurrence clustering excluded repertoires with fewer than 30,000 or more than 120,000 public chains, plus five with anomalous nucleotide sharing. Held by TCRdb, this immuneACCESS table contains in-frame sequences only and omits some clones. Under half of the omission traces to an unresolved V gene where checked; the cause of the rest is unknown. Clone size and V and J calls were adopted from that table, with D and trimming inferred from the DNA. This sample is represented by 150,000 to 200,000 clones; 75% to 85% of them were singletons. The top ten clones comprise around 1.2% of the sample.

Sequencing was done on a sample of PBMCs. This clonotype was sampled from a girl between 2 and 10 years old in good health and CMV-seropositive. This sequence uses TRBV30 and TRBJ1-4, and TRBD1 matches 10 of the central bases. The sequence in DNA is TGTGGCCTGGACAGGGGGAGAGAAAAACTGTTTTTT. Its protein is CGLDRGREKLFF.